One and the same sample provided the 11 T cell receptor beta chains below, sequenced in a study of beta chain features in type 1 diabetes. Study results and limitations: Type 1 diabetes patients showed a moderate but significant shortening of TCRB CDR3s in all four CD4+ subsets.

These receptors' antigens are unknown. The entirety of the isolated RNA underwent reverse transcription, so expressed TCRB transcripts were sequenced. TCRdb's copy holds only in-frame clones and misses some; the assay was immunoSEQ multiplex PCR. The profile shows roughly 400,000 clones, 9.5% to 10% of them singletons. Sequences were obtained from central memory CD4+ T cells from blood. The receptors here all came from a young man with type 1 diabetes.

This clone was counted only a few times. J is TRBJ1-1 and V is TRBV7-2; D is unresolved. Germline V gives CDR1 SGHTA, CDR2 FQGNSA. The V end lost 1 base, the J end lost 7 bases, and 7 bases lay between the germline ends. The CDR3 has 12 residues. In nucleotides, the CDR3 is TGTGCCAGCAGCTTAGATAACCGTGAAGCTTTCTTT. The encoded protein is CASSLDNREAFF.

This clone showed up just a few times. DNA for the CDR3: TGCAGCGCAAGACTAGCGGGAGTGGATACGCAGTATTTT. As protein: CSARLAGVDTQYF. The J gene is TRBJ2-3, the V gene TRBV29-1; 12 nucleotides agree with TRBD2. Looked up from germline, CDR1 is SQVTM and CDR2 is ANQGSEA. V dropped 7 bases and J dropped 6; count of bases not matched to a gene: 5. The CDR3 sequence is 13 residues long.

The gene calls are TRBV5-4 and TRBJ2-1; 14 bases map to TRBD2. Germline V gene data show CDR1 as SGHNT and CDR2 as YYREEE (reference sequence). Losses at the gene ends were 6 bases for V and 7 bases for J; bases not matched to a gene: 3. The CDR3 is made up of 14 amino acids. In DNA form, the CDR3 reads TGTGCCAGCATGGGACTAGCGGGAGTAAATGAGCAGTTCTTC. This sequence encodes CASMGLAGVNEQFF.

The genes are TRBV5-5 and TRBJ1-5; TRBD1 matches at 9 bases. Per the germline V gene, CDR1 is SGHKS and CDR2 is YYEKEE (reference sequence). This CDR3 has 16 amino acids. J was trimmed by 0 bases and V by 3 bases; bases with no gene match: 4. CDR3 in amino acids: CASSWGQGASNQPQHF. DNA for the CDR3: TGTGCCAGCAGCTGGGGACAGGGAGCTAGCAATCAGCCCCAGCATTTT.

This chain joins TRBV11-1 and TRBJ1-1, with a weak D call TRBD1 (5 bases). Germline V gene sequence: CDR1 SGHAT, CDR2 FQDESV (reference sequence). The CDR3 runs 13 residues. Trimming cost V 1 base and J 8 bases, with 11 bases left between them. As DNA, the CDR3 is TGTGCCAGCAGCTTAGATCCCCAGGGAGAAGCTTTCTTT. Its protein is CASSLDPQGEAFF.

The chain carries TRBV6-1 and TRBJ2-7; 7 bases line up with TRBD1. From germline, CDR1 is MNHNS and CDR2 SASEGT. This CDR3 spans 14 amino acids. The J segment lost 0 bases and the V segment lost 6 bases, leaving 5 bases of the junction unmatched. The CDR3 loop is CASSRGKSSYEQYF. The CDR3 DNA reads as TGTGCCAGCAGCAGGGGGAAATCCTCCTACGAGCAGTACTTC.

The sample holds a few counts of this clone. The chain is built from TRBV28 and TRBJ1-1; D ambiguous. Germline CDR1 and CDR2: MDHEN and SYDVKM. The CDR3 loop spans 14 amino acids. The V end lost 2 bases, the J end lost 1 base, and 8 bases lay between the germline ends. The CDR3 region has the DNA TGTGCCAGCAGTTTAATAATTGGGAACACTGAAGCTTTCTTT. Amino acid sequence: CASSLIIGNTEAFF. The whole variable domain, filled in from reference TRBV28 and TRBJ1-1, reads DVKVTQSSRYLVKRTGEKVFLECVQDMDHENMFWYRQDPGLGLRLIYFSYDVKMKEKGDIPEGYSVSREKKERFSLILESASTNQTSMYLCASSLIIGNTEAFFGQGTRLTVV.

The V call is TRBV6-4, the J call TRBJ1-1; D not resolved. The V and J ends lost 8 bases and 5 bases respectively, with 21 bases between them. The germline V gene has CDR1 MRHNA and CDR2 SNTAGT. The CDR3 runs 15 residues. CDR3 region: CASDPGRDRWTEAFF. CDR3 DNA: TGTGCCAGCGACCCTGGGAGGGATCGATGGACTGAAGCTTTCTTT.

This clone showed up just a few times. V gene TRBV30 combines with J gene TRBJ1-1, with D possibly matching TRBD1 (5 bases). CDR3 length equals 15 residues. V lost 1 base and J 1 base, leaving 13 bases between the germline ends. Germline V CDR1 and CDR2: GTSNPN, SVGIG (reference sequence). CDR3 residues: CAWSGARVRNTEAFF. CDR3 in DNA: TGTGCCTGGAGTGGCGCCAGGGTGCGGAACACTGAAGCTTTCTTT.

This clone has just a few counts. The chain employs TRBV5-1 and TRBJ2-3; 14 nucleotides agree with TRBD2. This CDR3 is 17 amino acids long. V dropped 4 bases and J dropped 0; count of bases not matched to a gene: 4. CDR1 is SGHRS and CDR2 is YFSETQ in the germline V gene. In nucleotides, the CDR3 is TGCGCCAGCAGCACCGGACTAGCGGGAGGCAGCACAGATACGCAGTATTTT. It is translated as CASSTGLAGGSTDTQYF.

This clone was counted ten times or more. The gene calls are TRBV5-8 and TRBJ1-5; no firm D call. The CDR3 spans 10 residues. CDR1 is SGHTS and CDR2 is YDEGEE in the germline V gene. Trimming shortened V by 4 bases and J by 14 bases, and 10 bases separated the two germline ends. The DNA for the CDR3 is TGTGCCAGCAGCAGAACCTCGGAGCATTTT. This gives the protein CASSRTSEHF.